These T cell receptor beta chains were read from a single sample in a study of glioma-infiltrating T cells. TCRdb reanalysed the multiplex PCR reads using MiXCR and keeps one entry per CDR3 protein. This table holds about 190,000 distinct CDR3 sequences, about 32% found once. Input material: glioma tissue, nonneoplastic brain tissue, or PBMCs (not recorded which). The source of these receptors is a human donor with low-grade glioma or glioblastoma, undergoing nonglioma brain surgery, or in good health (not recorded which). Each CDR3 is given without its conserved first and last residue.

cdr3_length j_call v_call cdr3_aa
12 TRBJ2-7 TRBV27 ASRINRALREQY
16 TRBJ2-2 TRBV6-2/TRBV6-3 ASSYLGQGTFNTGELF
9 TRBJ1-1 TRBV28 ASSLRDRAF
14 TRBJ1-6 TRBV27 ASSTWTVPVVSPLH
14 TRBJ2-2 TRBV11-3 ASSPSGRASTGELF
14 TRBJ2-5 TRBV7-6 ASSTGLAGRQETQY
10 TRBJ1-2 TRBV4-2 ASGGTLYGDT
10 TRBJ1-2 TRBV5-4 ASSSPGDGYT
20 TRBJ2-3 TRBV10-3 AISESAGLELTAAPRRDTQY
14 TRBJ2-5 TRBV6-2/TRBV6-3 ASSEIQGPYQETQY
17 TRBJ2-1 TRBV28 ASSLGGVLFKRDRNEQF
12 TRBJ2-5 TRBV6-1 ATTPTKGAETQY
11 TRBJ2-5 TRBV29-1 SVDGAAQETQY
12 TRBJ2-1 TRBV27 ASSTKSSYNEQF